This T cell receptor beta chain derives from a study of T cell responses to AZD1222 COVID-19 vaccine (TCRdb year 2021). General notes on the study: A total of about 230 trial participants underwent TCR sequencing, of whom around 200 received two doses of AZD1222 and about 26 received two doses of the MenACWY control vaccine. Trial participants were enrolled into age subgroups of 18-55, 56-69 and 70-plus years, which contained approximately 150, 30 and 60 TCR-sequenced participants, respectively. What the research found in general, with its limitations: Only five to seven AZD1222 recipients were SARS-CoV-2 seropositive at baseline, limiting conclusions about previously exposed vaccinees. Vaccine-associated CD4 TCRs spanned the whole spike protein, with dominant responses in regions 160-218 and 743-854. Because no day 14 peak-response samples were available, repertoires were characterized only after the peak T cell response. The 56-69-year group was small, and its depth increase did not reach significance, likely because of low power. Spike-specific TCR breadth and depth rose significantly after two AZD1222 doses compared with day 0 and with MenACWY recipients. Epitopes outside the regions mutated in the B.1.351 and B.1.1.7 variants were reportedly recognized by nearly half of the unique spike-specific TCRs. Participants were mostly white British and included more females than males, and it was suggested by the authors that clonal diversity may have been underestimated.

Read against the paper, the sample's time point label means: about 28 days (+/-7) after the second vaccine dose. AZD1222 recipients with second doses at about 4 weeks or about 12 weeks were pooled, because spike-specific TCR depth and breadth did not differ between schedules. The vaccinee samples were drawn from two UK trials, COV001 and COV002, one of which was a single-blind randomized controlled phase 2/3 trial testing AZD1222 (ChAdOx1 nCoV-19) in healthy adults. Trial participant PBMC samples were collected at day 0 and day 28 after the second dose for TCRbeta chain sequencing. The germline V gene provides CDR1 SNHLY and CDR2 FYNNEI. V is pruned by 6 bases and J by 3 bases, leaving 4 bases of the junction without a gene match. The CDR3 measures 14 amino acids from cysteine to phenylalanine. The read is trimmed to its CDR3 DNA, 42 bases read in frame from base 1. Remarks on this clone: Its antigen is currently not known. Per-nucleotide qualities are absent, and no much larger clonotype sits a single base away.

The CDR3 regions of human TCRbeta chains were analyzed by immunosequencing. As for the authors' bioinformatics: Repertoire TCRs were matched against a reference library of SARS-CoV-2-specific TCRs generated with the MIRA antigen-specificity platform. Breadth was defined as the fraction of unique TCRs that were SARS-CoV-2-associated, and depth was defined as the fraction of total T cells that were SARS-CoV-2-associated. Using the MIRA data, each spike-specific TCR was mapped to the spike region that the TCR reacts to and placed in a CD4 or CD8 class. Log10-transformed breadth and depth values were compared by one-way ANOVA with Sidak's multiple comparisons tests. TCRdb's version of the immuneACCESS table is confined to in-frame rearrangements and falls short of the full clone set. An unresolved V gene accounts for under half of the shortfall where checked; the remainder is of unknown origin. That table gives V, J and clone size, and the DNA gave D and trimming. The sample has about 110,000 clones on record, 85% to 90% of them singletons. Around 14% of the sample rests with the top ten.

The source of this sequence is an adult who received the AZD1222 COVID-19 vaccine. The sequences come from peripheral blood, collected 28 days after the second AZD1222 dose. The chain employs TRBV2 and TRBJ1-5; 8 central nucleotides agree with TRBD1. The CDR3 region has the sequence CASSTGGNNQPQHF. In nucleotide form, the sequence is TGTGCCAGCAGCACAGGGGGGAACAATCAGCCCCAGCATTTT. The reference TRBV2 and TRBJ1-5 proteins fill in what lies around the CDR3, so the full variable domain reads EPEVTQTPSHQVTQMGQEVILRCVPISNHLYFYWYRQILGQKVEFLVSFYNNEISEKSEIFDDQFSVERPDGSNFTLKIRSTKLEDSAMYFCASSTGGNNQPQHFGDGTRLSIL.